This entry lists 27 T cell receptor beta chains sequenced from one sample in a study of blood T cell repertoires in COVID-19 (dated by TCRdb to between 2020 and 2021). The library was prepared using the immunoSEQ multiplex PCR assay. In TCRdb, the immuneACCESS table is reduced to in-frame sequences with V and J assigned. These tables do not hold every clone; where another copy was compared, an unresolved V gene accounts for under half, and the others remain unexplained. Here the sample has hundreds of thousands of clones; 84% occur a single time. The ten largest clones add up to 5.5% to 7.5% of the sample. The sample consisted of PBMCs or T cells enriched from blood (not recorded which). The origin of the receptors is a woman between 40 and 50 years old who had recovered from COVID-19.

The chain combines TRBV3-1 (or the pseudogene TRBV3-2) with TRBJ1-2; no clear D. This CDR3 comprises 11 residues. Per the germline V gene, CDR1 is LGHDT and CDR2 is YNNKEL (reference sequence). Between the trimmed V and J ends, which lost 11 bases and 3 bases, there was a span of 10 bases. The DNA for the CDR3 is TGTGCCGCCGCCGGGGACTATGGCTACACCTTC. Translating gives CAAAGDYGYTF.

The J gene is TRBJ1-5, the V gene TRBV2; D perhaps matches TRBD1 (6 bases). With 4 bases removed from V and 4 bases from J, the gap between germline ends came to 8 bases. This CDR3 has 13 amino acids. Per germline, CDR1 SNHLY and CDR2 FYNNEI. The CDR3 region has the DNA TGTGCCAGCAGTGGACAGGCGAATCAGCCCCAGCATTTT. Its protein is CASSGQANQPQHF.

V and J are TRBV6-5 and TRBJ1-2; TRBD1 agrees at 8 bases. J was trimmed by 4 bases and V by 5 bases; bases with no gene match: 0. CDR1 MNHEY and CDR2 SVGAGI come from the germline V gene. The CDR3 consists of 12 residues. The CDR3 coding sequence is TGTGCCAGCAGTCAGGGGGCCTATGGCTACACCTTC. Translating it yields CASSQGAYGYTF.

This clone was detected a few times. The chain's CDR3 is CASSEALDTYGYTF. The CDR3, as DNA: TGTGCCAGCAGTGAAGCGTTAGACACCTATGGCTACACCTTC. The V gene is TRBV2, the J gene TRBJ1-2, with D unresolved. Trimming took off 0 bases at V and 4 bases at J, with 9 bases between the two ends. The germline gives CDR1 SNHLY, CDR2 FYNNEI. The length of the CDR3 is 14 residues. Full variable domain (remainder filled in from reference TRBV2 and TRBJ1-2): EPEVTQTPSHQVTQMGQEVILRCVPISNHLYFYWYRQILGQKVEFLVSFYNNEISEKSEIFDDQFSVERPDGSNFTLKIRSTKLEDSAMYFCASSEALDTYGYTFGSGTRLTVV.

This sequence joins TRBV6-5 and TRBJ1-1, with D possibly being TRBD1 (5 bases). The CDR3 has 11 amino acids. Trimming stripped 11 bases from V and 6 bases from J, with 13 bases between. CDR1 and CDR2 (germline): MNHEY, SVGAGI. CDR3 bases: TGTGCCTCGTCCCGGGGGGCTGAAGCTTTCTTT. The encoded protein is CASSRGAEAFF.

The V and J genes are TRBV28 and TRBJ1-6; D perhaps matches TRBD1 (6 bases). Germline assignment: CDR1 MDHEN and CDR2 SYDVKM. V lost 5 bases to trimming and J lost 12 bases, with 26 bases between them. CDR3 size: 17 residues. This CDR3 reads CASSTTLQGLGRGPLHF. The CDR3 nucleotides read TGTGCCAGCAGTACGACACTTCAGGGGCTCGGGCGAGGACCCCTCCACTTT.

In its sample, this clone was seen many times. The chain links TRBV9 to TRBJ1-3; D is possibly TRBD1 (5 bases). Germline V gene data show CDR1 as SGDLS and CDR2 as YYNGEE. Trimming shortened V by 5 bases and J by 0 bases, and 12 bases separated the two germline ends. This CDR3 has 15 residues. DNA for the CDR3: TGTGCCAGCAGAGGAGGGACTGACTCTGGAAACACCATATATTTT. It translates to CASRGGTDSGNTIYF.

V and J are TRBV5-4 and TRBJ2-3; possible D gene TRBD2, 5 bases. Germline V gene sequence: CDR1 SGHNT, CDR2 YYREEE (reference sequence). V lost 2 bases and J lost 6, with 13 bases in between. The CDR3 loop spans 14 amino acids. The CDR3 sequence is CASSFNRRGDTQYF. CDR3 coding DNA: TGTGCCAGCAGCTTTAACCGACGAGGGGATACGCAGTATTTT.

The rearrangement uses TRBV29-1 and TRBJ2-3; possibly TRBD1 for D (5 bases). Germline V gene sequence: CDR1 SQVTM, CDR2 ANQGSEA. The V end was cut by 2 bases, the J end by 7 bases, with 10 bases between. The CDR3 spans 12 residues. CDR3 sequence: CSVEYRRYTQYF. The CDR3 nucleotides read TGCAGCGTTGAATACAGGCGGTATACGCAGTATTTT.

The chain has TRBV11-3 and TRBJ2-1, with 11 positions matching TRBD2. The length of the CDR3 is 16 residues. Germline V gives CDR1 SGHNT, CDR2 YENEEA. J was trimmed by 5 bases and V by 5 bases; bases with no gene match: 8. The DNA for the CDR3 is TGTGCCAGCAGCCACTGGGGACTAGCGGCCCACAATGAGCAGTTCTTC. It is translated as CASSHWGLAAHNEQFF.

The chain has TRBV7-2 and TRBJ1-2, with D maybe TRBD1 (6 bases). This CDR3 comprises 14 residues. Germline V gene sequence: CDR1 SGHTA, CDR2 FQGNSA. The V and J ends lost 5 bases and 6 bases respectively, with 16 bases between them. In DNA, the CDR3 is TGTGCCAGCAGCAGTCGGACAGTTTTAGATGGCTACACCTTC. Translation gives CASSSRTVLDGYTF.

This rearrangement joins TRBV7-2 to TRBJ2-1; 7 nucleotides align to TRBD2. V trimming: 4 bases; J trimming: 8 bases; junction bases outside the gene matches: 8. This CDR3 has 14 amino acids. Germline V gene lookup returns CDR1 SGHTA and CDR2 FQGNSA. CDR3 sequence (DNA): TGTGCCAGCAGCTCGACGGGAGGTGGGTATGAGCAGTTCTTC. It yields the protein CASSSTGGGYEQFF.

This chain links TRBV5-1 with TRBJ1-4; D not certain. This CDR3 has 15 amino acids. Germline CDR1 is SGHRS and CDR2 is YFSETQ. Trimming took off 1 base at V and 6 bases at J, with 13 bases between the two ends. CDR3 bases: TGCGCCAGCAGCTTGCTATCTGGGAGCGATGAAAAACTGTTTTTT. Translating it yields CASSLLSGSDEKLFF.

This sequence joins TRBV5-1 and TRBJ1-2, with 10 bases aligning to TRBD1. CDR1 is SGHRS and CDR2 is YFSETQ in the germline V gene. After removal of 3 bases from V and 8 bases from J, the junction contained 4 bases not matched to a gene. The CDR3 sequence is 13 residues long. CDR3 DNA: TGCGCCAGCAGCTGGGACAGGGGTGGGGGCTACACCTTC. The encoded protein is CASSWDRGGGYTF.

The chain is built from TRBV7-9 and TRBJ2-1, with 13 nucleotides matching TRBD2. This CDR3 is 17 amino acids long. Germline CDR1 and CDR2: SEHNR and FQNEAQ (reference sequence). After removal of 3 bases from V and 8 bases from J, the junction contained 10 bases not matched to a gene. The CDR3 reads CASSFRRLAGGGDEQFF. The CDR3 bases are TGTGCCAGCAGCTTCAGAAGACTAGCGGGAGGCGGGGATGAGCAGTTCTTC.

The CDR3 nucleotides are TGCGCCAGCAGCCAAGGGAGACTAGCGGGCTCCGGGAACAATGAGCAGTTCTTC. This codes for CASSQGRLAGSGNNEQFF. The J gene is TRBJ2-1, the V gene TRBV4-1, with TRBD2 identical over 10 bases. The V gene's germline CDR1 is MGHRA and CDR2 YSYEKL. The CDR3 is made up of 18 amino acids. The trim removed 1 base at V and 5 bases at J, leaving 11 bases unmatched.

This clone was seen a single time. The chain links TRBV19 to TRBJ2-7; D perhaps matches TRBD2 (5 bases). Germline V gives CDR1 LNHDA, CDR2 SQIVND (reference sequence). V was shortened by 2 bases and J by 0 bases, with 20 bases between the two germline ends. The CDR3 length is 18 residues. The CDR3 nucleotides read TGTGCCAGTAGTATATCGGGGTACAGCGAAAGAAGCTCCTACGAGCAGTACTTC. Translated, it gives CASSISGYSERSSYEQYF.

The chain employs TRBV27 and TRBJ2-7; the match to TRBD2 covers 10 bases. Germline CDR1 is MNHEY and CDR2 is SMNVEV (reference sequence). The CDR3 length is 14 residues. J lost 4 bases, V lost 5 bases, and 5 bases had no gene match. The CDR3, as DNA: TGTGCCAGCAGTATGAAGACTAGCGGGTACGAGCAGTACTTC. Amino acid sequence: CASSMKTSGYEQYF.

J is TRBJ1-4 and V is TRBV7-9; tentatively, D is TRBD1 (5 bases). The CDR3 consists of 15 residues. The germline gives CDR1 SEHNR, CDR2 FQNEAQ (reference sequence). V gave up 3 bases and J gave up 7 bases, with 15 bases separating them. CDR3 DNA: TGTGCCAGCAGCTTGGGAGGGGAAGGAGGTGAAAAACTGTTTTTT. Protein product: CASSLGGEGGEKLFF.

V and J are TRBV5-4 and TRBJ2-7; 7 nucleotides match TRBD1. Germline assignment: CDR1 SGHNT and CDR2 YYREEE (reference sequence). The ends lost 5 bases at V and 6 bases at J; junction bases unmatched: 8. The CDR3 is 13 residues long. This CDR3 reads CASSFDRTGEQYV. Here the CDR3 DNA reads TGTGCCAGCAGTTTTGACAGGACAGGCGAGCAGTACGTC.

This clone occurred once. The genes are TRBV24-1 and TRBJ1-5, with 8 positions matching TRBD1. The ends lost 3 bases at V and 0 bases at J; junction bases unmatched: 12. This CDR3 comprises 19 residues. Germline V gene data show CDR1 as KGHDR and CDR2 as SFDVKD. The CDR3 here is CATSDTTGTGVFSNQPQHF. The CDR3 DNA follows: TGTGCCACCAGTGATACCACCGGGACAGGAGTTTTTAGCAATCAGCCCCAGCATTTT.

The rearrangement joins TRBV28 to TRBJ1-1; maybe TRBD1 (6 bases). The CDR3 loop spans 17 amino acids. V was shortened by 5 bases and J by 4 bases, with 23 bases between the two germline ends. Germline V gene lookup returns CDR1 MDHEN and CDR2 SYDVKM. In DNA, the CDR3 is TGTGCCAGCAGTGCGCTCCGGGACCAGGGGAGTGGCACTGAAGCTTTCTTT. It specifies CASSALRDQGSGTEAFF.

This chain uses TRBV7-2 with TRBJ2-1, with a possible D match to TRBD2 (6 bases). Trimming pared 0 bases from V and 5 bases from J, leaving 11 bases between. From germline, CDR1 is SGHTA and CDR2 FQGNSA. This CDR3 contains 15 residues. The CDR3 region has the DNA TGTGCCAGCAGCTTAGCGGCTAGCGCCCACAATGAGCAGTTCTTC. Translation: CASSLAASAHNEQFF.

This chain connects TRBV7-2 to TRBJ2-2; D is unresolved. From germline, CDR1 is SGHTA and CDR2 FQGNSA. This CDR3 has 17 residues. Trimming removed 1 base at V and 4 bases at J, with 16 bases between. The CDR3 spells CASSLGPPRSGTGELFF. CDR3 DNA sequence: TGTGCCAGCAGCTTAGGGCCGCCACGGTCGGGCACCGGGGAGCTGTTTTTT.

CDR3 sequence: CASSEDRTNYGYTF. The DNA for the CDR3 is TGTGCCAGCAGTGAGGACAGGACTAACTATGGCTACACCTTC. The rearrangement joins TRBV2 to TRBJ1-2, with TRBD1 matching 7 bases. This CDR3 comprises 14 residues. Germline trimming cut 3 bases from V and 0 bases from J; bases unmatched to any gene: 1. From germline, CDR1 is SNHLY and CDR2 FYNNEI.

The chain couples TRBV29-1 to TRBJ1-2; TRBD1 matches at 9 bases. This CDR3 comprises 13 residues. In germline, CDR1 is SQVTM, CDR2 ANQGSEA. V shed 4 bases and J 3 bases; nucleotides not matched to a gene: 3. The chain's CDR3 is CSVVRTGDYGYTF. CDR3 bases: TGCAGCGTTGTAAGGACAGGGGACTATGGCTACACCTTC.

The V and J genes are TRBV29-1 and TRBJ2-1, with TRBD2 matching over 9 bases. Germline trimming cut 7 bases from V and 3 bases from J; bases unmatched to any gene: 13. The germline V gene has CDR1 SQVTM and CDR2 ANQGSEA. The CDR3 has 16 amino acids. The CDR3 coding sequence is TGCAGCGCAGGTCCTCTAGCGGGAAGGGACTACAATGAGCAGTTCTTC. Protein product: CSAGPLAGRDYNEQFF.